Below, one T cell receptor beta chain is given with its context. Its target is unknown. Trimming cost V 0 bases and J 2 bases; bases outside gene matches: 6. The germline gives CDR1 ENHRY, CDR2 SYGVKD. The CDR3 length is 16 residues. This sample is drawn from a study of chemoradiotherapy in HPV16-positive cancers. Repertoires were sampled repeatedly during chemoradiotherapy. Findings and caveats of the study: Functional assays defining HPV-specific T cells used only a couple of HPV16-positive patients. In HPV16-positive patients, HPV-responsive T-cell expansion tracked better recurrence-free survival. During treatment, candidate HPV-specific clones and E7-related motifs expanded in tumor.

TCRdb's table, derived via immunoSEQ multiplex PCR, lists solely in-frame clones and lacks some. The sample holds fewer than 9,500 clones, approximately 79% seen once. Material: tumor tissue, obtained from a patient who underwent chemoradiotherapy. This sequence joins TRBV10-3 and TRBJ2-5, with 7 bases aligning to TRBD1. The receptor was derived from a human donor with HPV-associated anogenital cancer. This chain's CDR3 is CAISESLDRTQETQYF. The CDR3 nucleotides read TGTGCCATCAGTGAGTCCCTGGACAGGACTCAAGAGACCCAGTACTTC.